The present entry profiles one T cell receptor beta chain with its context. The antigen is not known. The CDR3 loop spans 13 amino acids. CDR1 and CDR2 from the germline V gene are LNHDA and SQIVND (reference sequence). Measured with immunoSEQ multiplex PCR; TCRdb has only the in-frame clones, and not every one. This table holds roughly 25,000 clones, 86% found once. The record originates from a study of T cell responses to AZD1222 COVID-19 vaccine. Overall study findings and caveats: Donor demographics were predominantly white British with a female majority; clonal diversity may be underestimated. The CD4 TCRs associated with vaccination extended across spike and predominated at 160-218 and 743-854.

This clonotype was obtained from an adult who received the AZD1222 COVID-19 vaccine. The source material was peripheral blood, sampled 28 days after the second AZD1222 dose. The V and J genes are TRBV19 and TRBJ1-5; perhaps TRBD1 as D (5 bases). The CDR3 loop is CVILGGSNQPQHF. The DNA of the CDR3 is TGTGTCATCCTCGGGGGAAGCAATCAGCCCCAGCATTTT.